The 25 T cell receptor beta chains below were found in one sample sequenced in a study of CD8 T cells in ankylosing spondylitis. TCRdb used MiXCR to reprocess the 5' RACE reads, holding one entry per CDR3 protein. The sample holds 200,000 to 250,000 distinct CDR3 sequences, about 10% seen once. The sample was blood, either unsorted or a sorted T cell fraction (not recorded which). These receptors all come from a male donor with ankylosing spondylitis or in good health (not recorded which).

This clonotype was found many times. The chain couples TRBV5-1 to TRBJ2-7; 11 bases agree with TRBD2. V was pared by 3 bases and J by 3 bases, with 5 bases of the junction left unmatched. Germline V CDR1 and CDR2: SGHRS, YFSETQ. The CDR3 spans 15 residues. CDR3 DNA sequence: TGCGCCAGCAGCTCGCCGACTAGCGGGGTCTACGAGCAGTACTTC. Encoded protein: CASSSPTSGVYEQYF.

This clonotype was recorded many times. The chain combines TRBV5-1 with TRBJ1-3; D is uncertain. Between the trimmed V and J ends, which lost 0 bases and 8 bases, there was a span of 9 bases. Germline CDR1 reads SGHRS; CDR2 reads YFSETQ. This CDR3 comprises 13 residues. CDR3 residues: CASSLAGEDTIYF. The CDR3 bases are TGCGCCAGCAGCTTGGCCGGGGAGGACACCATATATTTT.

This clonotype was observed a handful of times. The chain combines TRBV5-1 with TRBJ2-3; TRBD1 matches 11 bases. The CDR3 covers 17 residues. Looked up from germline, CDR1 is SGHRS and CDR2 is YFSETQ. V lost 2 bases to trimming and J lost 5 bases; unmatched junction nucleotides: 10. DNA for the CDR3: TGCGCCAGCAGCTTTCCGGACAGGGGGCTTAATGGAGATACGCAGTATTTT. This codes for CASSFPDRGLNGDTQYF. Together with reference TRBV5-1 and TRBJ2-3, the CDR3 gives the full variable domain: KAGVTQTPRYLIKTRGQQVTLSCSPISGHRSVSWYQQTPGQGLQFLFEYFSETQRNKGNFPGRFSGRQFSNSRSEMNVSTLELGDSALYLCASSFPDRGLNGDTQYFGPGTRLTVL.

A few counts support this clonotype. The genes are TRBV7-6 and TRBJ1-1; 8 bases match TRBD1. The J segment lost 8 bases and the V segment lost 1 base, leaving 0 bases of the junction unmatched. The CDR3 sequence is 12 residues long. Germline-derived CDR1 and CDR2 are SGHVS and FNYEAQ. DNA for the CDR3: TGTGCCAGCAGCTTAGGACAGGGGGAAGCTTTCTTT. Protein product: CASSLGQGEAFF.

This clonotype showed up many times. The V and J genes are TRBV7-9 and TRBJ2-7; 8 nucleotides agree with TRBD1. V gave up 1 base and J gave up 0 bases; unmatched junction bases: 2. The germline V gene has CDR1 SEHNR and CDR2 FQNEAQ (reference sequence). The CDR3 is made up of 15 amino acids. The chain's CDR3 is CASSLVGTGSYEQYF. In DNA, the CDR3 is TGTGCCAGCAGCTTAGTTGGGACAGGCTCCTACGAGCAGTACTTC.

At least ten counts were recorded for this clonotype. The CDR3 bases are TGTGCCAGCAGCCCCTTCCGGGGGGGCCACAATGAGCAGTTCTTC. This sequence encodes CASSPFRGGHNEQFF. The chain carries TRBV7-9 and TRBJ2-1, with 8 bases matching TRBD2. After removal of 5 bases from V and 5 bases from J, the junction contained 8 bases not matched to a gene. The CDR3 runs to 15 residues. CDR1 and CDR2 from the germline V gene are SEHNR and FQNEAQ (reference sequence).

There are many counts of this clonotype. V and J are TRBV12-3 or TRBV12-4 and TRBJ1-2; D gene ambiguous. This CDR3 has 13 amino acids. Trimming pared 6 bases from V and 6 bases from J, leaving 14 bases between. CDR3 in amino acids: CASSLVGGNGYTF. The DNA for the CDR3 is TGTGCCAGCAGCCTCGTCGGCGGGAATGGCTACACCTTC.

CDR3 amino acids: CAWSVGGRSYEQYF. CDR3 DNA: TGTGCCTGGAGTGTAGGGGGCAGATCCTACGAGCAGTACTTC. This chain joins TRBV30 and TRBJ2-7; 7 bases are shared with TRBD1. V gave up 0 bases and J gave up 1 base; unmatched junction bases: 3. The CDR3 is made up of 14 amino acids. Germline values: CDR1 GTSNPN, CDR2 SVGIG (reference sequence).

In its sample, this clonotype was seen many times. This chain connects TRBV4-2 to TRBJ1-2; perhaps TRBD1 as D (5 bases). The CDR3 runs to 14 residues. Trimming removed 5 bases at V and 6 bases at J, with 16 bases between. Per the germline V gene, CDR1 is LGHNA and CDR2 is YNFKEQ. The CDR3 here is CASSGRQGDNGYTF. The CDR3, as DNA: TGTGCCAGCAGCGGGCGGCAGGGAGATAATGGCTACACCTTC.

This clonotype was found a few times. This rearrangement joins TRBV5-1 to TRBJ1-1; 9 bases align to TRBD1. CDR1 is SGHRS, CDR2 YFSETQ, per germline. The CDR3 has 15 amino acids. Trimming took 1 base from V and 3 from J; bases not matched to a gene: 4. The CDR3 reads CASSLYGDRDTEAFF. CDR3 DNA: TGCGCCAGCAGCTTGTATGGGGACAGGGACACTGAAGCTTTCTTT.

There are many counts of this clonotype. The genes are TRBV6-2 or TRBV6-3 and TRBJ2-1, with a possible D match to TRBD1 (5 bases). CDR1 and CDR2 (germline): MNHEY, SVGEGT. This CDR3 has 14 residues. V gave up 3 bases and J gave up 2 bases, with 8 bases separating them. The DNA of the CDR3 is TGTGCCAGCAGTTATCTGGGGCCCTACAATGAGCAGTTCTTC. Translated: CASSYLGPYNEQFF.

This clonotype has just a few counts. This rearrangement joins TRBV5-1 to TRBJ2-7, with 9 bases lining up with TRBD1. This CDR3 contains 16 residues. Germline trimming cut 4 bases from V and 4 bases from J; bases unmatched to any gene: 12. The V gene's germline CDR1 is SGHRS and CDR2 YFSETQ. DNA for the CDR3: TGCGCCAGCAGCCCAGGAGAGACAGGGGGAACTTACGAGCAGTACTTC. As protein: CASSPGETGGTYEQYF.

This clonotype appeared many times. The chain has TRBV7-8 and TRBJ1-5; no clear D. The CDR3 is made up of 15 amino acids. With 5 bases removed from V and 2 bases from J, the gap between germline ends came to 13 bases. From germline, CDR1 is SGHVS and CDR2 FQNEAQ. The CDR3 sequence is CASSQGRSGNQPQHF. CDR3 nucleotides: TGTGCCAGCAGCCAAGGACGGTCCGGCAATCAGCCCCAGCATTTT.

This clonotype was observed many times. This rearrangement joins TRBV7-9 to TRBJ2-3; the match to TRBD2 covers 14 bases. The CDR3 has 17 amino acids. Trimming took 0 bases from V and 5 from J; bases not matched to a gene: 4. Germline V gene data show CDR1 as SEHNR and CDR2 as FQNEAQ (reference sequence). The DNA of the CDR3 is TGTGCCAGCAGCTTAGCTACCGGGACTAGCGGGGGAGATACGCAGTATTTT. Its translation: CASSLATGTSGGDTQYF.

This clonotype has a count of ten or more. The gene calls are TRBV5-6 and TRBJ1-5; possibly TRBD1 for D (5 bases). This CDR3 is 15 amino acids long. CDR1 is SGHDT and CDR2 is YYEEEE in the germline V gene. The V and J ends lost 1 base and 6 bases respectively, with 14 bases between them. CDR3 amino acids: CASSLRQGMIQPQHF. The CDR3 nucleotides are TGTGCCAGCAGCTTGCGGCAGGGCATGATTCAGCCCCAGCATTTT. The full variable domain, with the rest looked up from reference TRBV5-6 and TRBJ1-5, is DAGVTQSPTHLIKTRGQQVTLRCSPKSGHDTVSWYQQALGQGPQFIFQYYEEEERQRGNFPDRFSGHQFPNYSSELNVNALLLGDSALYLCASSLRQGMIQPQHFGDGTRLSIL.

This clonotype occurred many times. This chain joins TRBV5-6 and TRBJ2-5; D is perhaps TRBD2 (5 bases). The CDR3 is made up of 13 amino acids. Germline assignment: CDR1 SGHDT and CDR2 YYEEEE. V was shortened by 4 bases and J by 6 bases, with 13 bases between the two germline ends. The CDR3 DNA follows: TGTGCCAGCAGCCTAGACTACGCGAAGACCCAGTACTTC. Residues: CASSLDYAKTQYF. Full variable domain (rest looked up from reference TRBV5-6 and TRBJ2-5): DAGVTQSPTHLIKTRGQQVTLRCSPKSGHDTVSWYQQALGQGPQFIFQYYEEEERQRGNFPDRFSGHQFPNYSSELNVNALLLGDSALYLCASSLDYAKTQYFGPGTRLLVL.

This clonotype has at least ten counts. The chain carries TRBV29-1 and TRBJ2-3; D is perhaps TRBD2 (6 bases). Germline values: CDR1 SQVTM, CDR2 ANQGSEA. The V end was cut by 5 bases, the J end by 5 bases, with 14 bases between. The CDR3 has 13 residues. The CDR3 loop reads CSVNNQGGDTQYF. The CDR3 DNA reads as TGCAGCGTTAATAATCAGGGAGGAGATACGCAGTATTTT.

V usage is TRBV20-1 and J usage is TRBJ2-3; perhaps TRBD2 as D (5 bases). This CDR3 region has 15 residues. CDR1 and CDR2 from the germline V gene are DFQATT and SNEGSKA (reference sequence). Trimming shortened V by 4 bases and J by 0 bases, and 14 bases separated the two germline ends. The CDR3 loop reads CSATRDPGSTDTQYF. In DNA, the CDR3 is TGCAGTGCTACCAGAGATCCGGGGAGCACAGATACGCAGTATTTT.

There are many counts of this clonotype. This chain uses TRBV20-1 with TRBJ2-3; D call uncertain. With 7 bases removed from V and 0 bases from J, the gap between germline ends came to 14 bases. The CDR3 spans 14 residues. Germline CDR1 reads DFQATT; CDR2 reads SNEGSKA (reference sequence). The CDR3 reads CSVGGWGSTDTQYF. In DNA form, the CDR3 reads TGCAGTGTCGGCGGTTGGGGTAGCACAGATACGCAGTATTTT.

As DNA, the CDR3 is TGCAGTGCTAGGCCAGGGGGCGACGCAGATACGCAGTATTTT. Its translation is CSARPGGDADTQYF. The rearrangement links TRBV20-1 to TRBJ2-3; 8 bases are shared with TRBD1. The CDR3 is made up of 14 amino acids. The germline V gene has CDR1 DFQATT and CDR2 SNEGSKA (reference sequence). Trimming removed 3 bases from V and 4 bases from J; junction bases left unmatched: 6.

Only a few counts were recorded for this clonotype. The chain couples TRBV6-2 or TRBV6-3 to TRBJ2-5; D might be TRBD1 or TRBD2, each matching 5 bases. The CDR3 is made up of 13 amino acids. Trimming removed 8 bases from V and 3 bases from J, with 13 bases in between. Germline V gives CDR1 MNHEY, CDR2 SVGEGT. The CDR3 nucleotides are TGTGCCAGCTCCGGGACGTACGAAGAGACCCAGTACTTC. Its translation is CASSGTYEETQYF.

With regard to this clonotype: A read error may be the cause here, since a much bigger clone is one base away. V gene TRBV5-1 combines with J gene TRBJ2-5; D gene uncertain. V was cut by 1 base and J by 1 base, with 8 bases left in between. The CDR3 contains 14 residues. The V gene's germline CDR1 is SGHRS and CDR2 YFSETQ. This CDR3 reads CASSLTTSQETQYF. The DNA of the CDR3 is TGCGCCAGCAGCTTGACTACCAGCCAAGAGACCCAGTACTTC.

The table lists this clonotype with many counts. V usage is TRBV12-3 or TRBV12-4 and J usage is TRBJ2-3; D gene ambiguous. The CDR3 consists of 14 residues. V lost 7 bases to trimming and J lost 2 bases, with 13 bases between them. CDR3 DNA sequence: TGTGCCAGCATTTGGCGTCAGTTCACAGATACGCAGTATTTT. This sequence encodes CASIWRQFTDTQYF.

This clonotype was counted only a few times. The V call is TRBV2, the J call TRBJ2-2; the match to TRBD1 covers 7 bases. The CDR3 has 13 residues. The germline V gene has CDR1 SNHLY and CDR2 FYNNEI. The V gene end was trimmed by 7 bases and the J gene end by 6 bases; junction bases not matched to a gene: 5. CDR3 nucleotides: TGTGCCAGCAAGAGAGGGGGCTCCGGGGAGCTGTTTTTT. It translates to CASKRGGSGELFF.

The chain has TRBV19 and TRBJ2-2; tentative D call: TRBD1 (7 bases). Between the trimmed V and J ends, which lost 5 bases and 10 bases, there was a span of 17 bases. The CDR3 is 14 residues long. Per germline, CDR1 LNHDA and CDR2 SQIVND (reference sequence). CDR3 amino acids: CASSDARRGEELFF. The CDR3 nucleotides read TGTGCCAGTAGTGACGCCCGCAGGGGGGAGGAGCTGTTTTTT.